This TCR beta chain comes out of a study of molecular identifiers for immune sequencing clone quantification. TCRdb reprocessed the PCR reads via MiXCR and lists one record per CDR3 protein. This sample carries hundreds of thousands of distinct CDR3 sequences, around 25% of them seen once, and the ten largest clones take 0.7% to 0.95%. Germline values: CDR1 MNHNY, CDR2 SVGAGI (reference sequence). The CDR3 has 13 residues. Trimming took 4 bases from V and 4 from J, leaving 10 bases between them. In its sample, this clonotype was seen a few times. This chain connects TRBV6-6 to TRBJ1-2; tentative D call: TRBD1 (6 bases). The TCR originated in a human donor in good health. Some libraries in this study had Jurkat cell RNA spiked in. The specimen sequenced was naive CD8+ T cells from blood, with Jurkat cell RNA spiked in. Subset in this sample: FACS-sorted CD8+CD4-CCR7+CD45RA+ naive T cells. CDR3: CASSSETGYGYTF. The CDR3 coding sequence is TGTGCCAGCAGTTCTGAGACAGGCTATGGCTACACCTTC.